This entry lists 30 T cell receptor beta chains sequenced from one sample in a study of vaccination and CD4 T cells after COVID-19. Treatment meaning: approximately 11-day PBMC culture with coronavirus spike peptide pools or control peptides (ViraFEST assay). Prior to the COVID-19 pandemic (2011-2018), the unexposed donor's CD4+ T cells were collected. Cultured CD4+ T cells had their DNA profiled by the Oncomine TCR Beta short-read assay. It was from cultured CD4+ T cells that genomic DNA was extracted. TCRdb re-called the PCR reads with MiXCR, one entry per CDR3 protein. The sample records fewer than 12,000 distinct CDR3 sequences, about 29% being singletons. These TCRs' antigens remain unknown. The sample taken for sequencing was CD4+ T cells from blood, cultured in vitro. The receptors shown here come from a human donor in good health.

This clonotype occurred a few times. The gene calls are TRBV19 and TRBJ2-2; D not certain. Germline V gene lookup returns CDR1 LNHDA and CDR2 SQIVND (reference sequence). CDR3 size: 15 residues. V lost 5 bases to trimming and J lost 1 base, with 11 bases between them. CDR3 nucleotide sequence: TGTGCCAGTAGTTGGCAGGCCTTGAACACCGGGGAGCTGTTTTTT. It encodes CASSWQALNTGELFF.

This chain joins TRBV24-1 and TRBJ1-5; maybe TRBD1 (5 bases). CDR3 length: 14 residues. Per germline, CDR1 KGHDR and CDR2 SFDVKD. Trimming removed 3 bases from V and 7 bases from J, with 12 bases in between. The CDR3 DNA reads TGTGCCACCAGTGATAATGCAGGGTGGCAGCCCCAGCATTTT. This sequence encodes CATSDNAGWQPQHF.

This CDR3 reads CATSDFETGGERGGELFF. The CDR3 bases are TGTGCCACCAGTGATTTCGAGACAGGGGGAGAACGGGGCGGGGAGCTGTTTTTT. The gene calls are TRBV24-1 and TRBJ2-2; 9 bases line up with TRBD1. CDR1 is KGHDR, CDR2 SFDVKD, per germline. Trimming at V came to 1 base and at J to 7 bases, leaving 12 bases not matched to a gene. The length of the CDR3 is 18 residues.

This clonotype was seen more than once but under ten times. The chain joins TRBV7-3 to TRBJ2-1, with 10 positions matching TRBD2. After removal of 1 base from V and 8 bases from J, the junction contained 11 bases not matched to a gene. Per the germline V gene, CDR1 is SGHTA and CDR2 is FQGTGA. This CDR3 region has 17 residues. CDR3 in DNA: TGTGCCAGCAGCTTAAGGAGCCTAGCGGGAGCCCCGGATGAGCAGTTCTTC. It encodes CASSLRSLAGAPDEQFF.

The sample holds a few counts of this clonotype. The chain has TRBV20-1 and TRBJ2-5; tentative D call: TRBD1 (5 bases). V gave up 6 bases and J gave up 3 bases, with 14 bases separating them. The germline V gene encodes CDR1 DFQATT and CDR2 SNEGSKA (reference sequence). The CDR3 runs 13 residues. CDR3 DNA sequence: TGCAGTGCCCGTAACACAGGCGAAGAGACCCAGTACTTC. Amino acid sequence: CSARNTGEETQYF.

This clonotype was observed a handful of times. The chain couples TRBV7-9 to TRBJ1-1; D gene uncertain. Deletions cut 5 bases from V and 6 bases from J, with 10 bases between. CDR1 and CDR2 from the germline V gene are SEHNR and FQNEAQ (reference sequence). The CDR3 runs 12 residues. The CDR3 DNA reads as TGTGCCAGCAGCAAAGACAAGCCTGAAGCTTTCTTT. This translates into CASSKDKPEAFF.

J is TRBJ2-3 and V is TRBV4-2; no reliable D call. The CDR3 contains 15 residues. Per germline, CDR1 LGHNA and CDR2 YNFKEQ. The germline V and J ends were trimmed by 1 base and 3 bases, with 11 bases remaining between them. The CDR3 DNA sequence: TGTGCCAGCAGCCAAGGTGGGTCCGGTACAGATACGCAGTATTTT. As protein: CASSQGGSGTDTQYF.

Comments on this clonotype: The junction does not match germline at one end; this may be a read error. The V call is TRBV7-9, the J call TRBJ2-3; D is uncertain. Germline CDR1 reads SEHNR; CDR2 reads FQNEAQ (reference sequence). There are 13 residues in the CDR3. Here the CDR3 reads CASSLAEASPLLF. The CDR3 DNA sequence: TGTGCCAGCAGCTTAGCGGAAGCTTCCCCCCTGCTATTT.

In this sample, this clonotype turned up a few times. This sequence joins TRBV21-1 and TRBJ1-2; no DNA check was done on the table's D call, TRBD1. TRBV21-1 is recorded as a pseudogene. CDR3 length equals 16 residues. The CDR3 region has the DNA TGTGCCAGCAGCAATGAGGGGGACAGTACTAACTATGGCTACACCTTC. This sequence encodes CASSNEGDSTNYGYTF.

The chain is built from TRBV7-2 and TRBJ1-3, with D hard to call. Germline lookup yields CDR1 SGHTA and CDR2 FQGNSA. The CDR3 contains 16 residues. V gave up 5 bases and J gave up 0 bases, with 14 bases separating them. CDR3 nucleotide sequence: TGTGCCAGCAGCCTTTATCAGGTCAGCTCTGGAAACACCATATATTTT. It specifies CASSLYQVSSGNTIYF.

The chain joins TRBV6-2 or TRBV6-3 to TRBJ2-7; 7 bases match TRBD1. The V gene end was trimmed by 5 bases and the J gene end by 3 bases; junction bases not matched to a gene: 4. Looked up from germline, CDR1 is MNHEY and CDR2 is SVGEGT. This CDR3 is 13 amino acids long. CDR3 sequence: CASSRGQIYEQYF. The CDR3 bases are TGTGCCAGCAGTCGGGGACAGATCTACGAGCAGTACTTC.

The chain carries TRBV6-1 and TRBJ1-2; D is perhaps TRBD1 (5 bases). Germline V lookup: CDR1 MNHNS, CDR2 SASEGT. Trimming removed 6 bases from V and 4 bases from J, with 21 bases in between. This CDR3 is 16 amino acids long. CDR3 DNA sequence: TGTGCCAGCAGGAGAACGCGGGGCAGCGCCGGCTATGGCTACACCTTC. Translated: CASRRTRGSAGYGYTF.

CDR3 bases: TGTGCCAGCAGCTCCCCTGTTGGGTACAATGAGCAGTTCTTC. This codes for CASSSPVGYNEQFF. The chain combines TRBV7-9 with TRBJ2-1, with D hard to call. The CDR3 loop spans 14 amino acids. The ends were cut back, 4 bases at V and 4 bases at J, with 11 bases in the middle. CDR1 SEHNR and CDR2 FQNEAQ come from the germline V gene (reference sequence).

The rearrangement joins TRBV10-3 to TRBJ2-7; TRBD2 matches at 13 bases. Germline values: CDR1 ENHRY, CDR2 SYGVKD. The V gene end was trimmed by 4 bases and the J gene end by 4 bases; junction bases not matched to a gene: 1. This CDR3 region has 14 residues. CDR3 sequence (DNA): TGTGCCATCAGTGGACTAGCGGGAGGATACGAGCAGTACTTC. Its protein is CAISGLAGGYEQYF.

This rearrangement joins TRBV5-1 to TRBJ1-5; 7 nucleotides line up with TRBD1. J was trimmed by 3 bases and V by 2 bases; bases with no gene match: 5. Looked up from germline, CDR1 is SGHRS and CDR2 is YFSETQ. The CDR3 sequence is 15 residues long. The CDR3 coding sequence is TGCGCCAGCAGCTTACAGGGGTCCCTCAATCAGCCCCAGCATTTT. It codes for CASSLQGSLNQPQHF.

This rearrangement joins TRBV28 to TRBJ1-1; the D gene is possibly TRBD1 (5 bases). From germline, CDR1 is MDHEN and CDR2 SYDVKM. V was trimmed by 5 bases and J by 1 base, leaving 20 bases between them. This CDR3 is built from 17 residues. CDR3 amino acids: CASSDPRGGFGNTEAFF. CDR3 bases: TGTGCCAGCAGTGACCCCCGGGGGGGATTCGGGAACACTGAAGCTTTCTTT.

V and J are TRBV5-1 and TRBJ2-1, with 8 bases lining up with TRBD1. This CDR3 is built from 17 residues. Trimming took 3 bases from V and 8 from J; bases not matched to a gene: 16. Germline CDR1 is SGHRS and CDR2 is YFSETQ. CDR3 in DNA: TGCGCCAGCAGCTCACGGACAGGGCCGGCTTTTGGCGATGAGCAGTTCTTC. Translated, it gives CASSSRTGPAFGDEQFF.

The chain joins TRBV28 to TRBJ2-7; D is uncertain. V was clipped by 6 bases and J by 7 bases, with 16 bases between them. There are 13 residues in the CDR3. Germline V gene data show CDR1 as MDHEN and CDR2 as SYDVKM. CDR3 protein: CASSRVITREQYF. DNA for the CDR3: TGTGCCAGCAGCCGAGTTATTACCAGAGAGCAGTACTTC.

DNA for the CDR3: TGTGCCAGCAGCTTACCTTGGCAGGGGAACACAGATACGCAGTATTTT. Translation: CASSLPWQGNTDTQYF. The genes are TRBV7-9 and TRBJ2-3, with D perhaps matching TRBD1 (6 bases). The CDR3 extends over 16 amino acids. Germline V CDR1 and CDR2: SEHNR, FQNEAQ (reference sequence). V was trimmed by 2 bases and J by 2 bases, leaving 14 bases between them. Complete variable domain (other parts from reference TRBV7-9 and TRBJ2-3): DTGVSQNPRHKITKRGQNVTFRCDPISEHNRLYWYRQTLGQGPEFLTYFQNEAQLEKSRLLSDRFSAERPKGSFSTLEIQRTEQGDSAMYLCASSLPWQGNTDTQYFGPGTRLTVL.

The chain uses TRBV19 and TRBJ2-5, with a tentative D call TRBD1 (5 bases). The germline V gene has CDR1 LNHDA and CDR2 SQIVND (reference sequence). The CDR3 spans 14 residues. The V gene lost 5 bases and the J gene lost 5 bases, with 15 bases spanning the gap. The CDR3 bases are TGTGCCAGTAGTCGGCAGGGTGCCAGGGAGACCCAGTACTTC. Residues: CASSRQGARETQYF.

This clonotype was seen a few times. The CDR3 DNA reads TGTGCCAGCAGTTTACAGATCCAAGAGACCCAGTACTTC. This encodes CASSLQIQETQYF. The rearrangement uses TRBV6-5 and TRBJ2-5; D is ambiguous. With 4 bases removed from V and 1 base from J, the gap between germline ends came to 7 bases. Per germline, CDR1 MNHEY and CDR2 SVGAGI. This CDR3 is 13 amino acids long.

The rearrangement uses TRBV7-9 and TRBJ1-3; maybe TRBD1 (6 bases). Germline CDR1 reads SEHNR; CDR2 reads FQNEAQ (reference sequence). This CDR3 spans 14 amino acids. Trimming took 8 bases from V and 0 from J, leaving 11 bases between them. The DNA of the CDR3 is TGTGCCAGCGTCGGACAGAGCTCTGGAAACACCATATATTTT. Its translation: CASVGQSSGNTIYF.

V gene TRBV28 combines with J gene TRBJ1-5; perhaps TRBD1 as D (6 bases). This CDR3 is built from 12 residues. V was clipped by 5 bases and J by 13 bases, with 15 bases between them. Germline CDR1 is MDHEN and CDR2 is SYDVKM. The CDR3 bases are TGTGCCAGCAGTCCAGACCGGGACACTCAGCATTTT. Encoded protein: CASSPDRDTQHF.

This clonotype has more than one count but fewer than ten. V usage is TRBV20-1 and J usage is TRBJ2-3, with D possibly matching TRBD2 (5 bases). The CDR3 has 14 residues. Trimming took off 6 bases at V and 1 base at J, with 14 bases between the two ends. Germline-derived CDR1 and CDR2 are DFQATT and SNEGSKA (reference sequence). The CDR3 here is CSAGLEAGTDTQYF. CDR3 in DNA: TGCAGTGCCGGACTGGAGGCCGGCACAGATACGCAGTATTTT.

The genes are TRBV28 and TRBJ1-3; D remains ambiguous. With 4 bases removed from V and 3 bases from J, the gap between germline ends came to 10 bases. Germline assignment: CDR1 MDHEN and CDR2 SYDVKM. The CDR3 is 14 residues long. Here the CDR3 reads CASSSVTVGNTIYF. CDR3 in DNA: TGTGCCAGCAGTTCCGTAACAGTTGGAAACACCATATATTTT.

The chain has TRBV10-2 and TRBJ1-5; 7 bases line up with TRBD1. In germline, CDR1 is WSHSY, CDR2 SAAADI. CDR3 size: 13 residues. The junction had 7 bases not matched to a gene; V was cut back by 4 bases and J by 10 bases. The DNA of the CDR3 is TGCGCCAGCAGTGGGGACAGCACTATCCCCCAGCATTTT. It codes for CASSGDSTIPQHF.

This clonotype has just a few counts. Here the CDR3 DNA reads TGTGCCAGCAGTTACGGACAGGGGGCTGATCAGCCCCAGCATTTT. Amino acid sequence: CASSYGQGADQPQHF. V is TRBV6-2 or TRBV6-3 and J is TRBJ1-5, with 11 bases aligning to TRBD1. The CDR3 is 15 residues long. V gave up 2 bases and J gave up 5 bases; unmatched junction bases: 2. Germline loops: CDR1 MNHEY, CDR2 SVGEGT.

The chain employs TRBV7-2 and TRBJ2-7; D gene uncertain. Trimming removed 5 bases at V and 3 bases at J, with 5 bases between. CDR3 length: 11 amino acids. The germline gives CDR1 SGHTA, CDR2 FQGNSA. CDR3 nucleotide sequence: TGTGCCAGCAGCGATCGCTACGAGCAGTACTTC. This encodes CASSDRYEQYF.

This clonotype was seen more than once but under ten times. The chain has TRBV10-3 and TRBJ2-3, with TRBD2 matching 12 bases. J gave up 4 bases and V 5 bases, and 4 bases lay outside the gene matches. Germline CDR1 is ENHRY and CDR2 is SYGVKD. There are 15 residues in the CDR3. CDR3 sequence: CAISSTSGSADTQYF. CDR3 DNA sequence: TGTGCCATCAGTTCGACTAGCGGGAGTGCAGATACGCAGTATTTT.

This chain connects TRBV30 to TRBJ2-7; the match to TRBD2 covers 9 bases. J lost 4 bases, V lost 0 bases, and 4 bases had no gene match. Germline CDR1 reads GTSNPN; CDR2 reads SVGIG (reference sequence). The CDR3 has 14 residues. CDR3 DNA sequence: TGTGCCTGGAGTGTAATAGCGGGAGCGTACGAGCAGTACTTC. Amino acid sequence: CAWSVIAGAYEQYF. The variable domain in full, completed from reference TRBV30 and TRBJ2-7, reads SQTIHQWPATLVQPVGSPLSLECTVEGTSNPNLYWYRQAAGRGLQLLFYSVGIGQISSEVPQNLSASRPQDRQFILSSKKLLLSDSGFYLCAWSVIAGAYEQYFGPGTRLTVT.